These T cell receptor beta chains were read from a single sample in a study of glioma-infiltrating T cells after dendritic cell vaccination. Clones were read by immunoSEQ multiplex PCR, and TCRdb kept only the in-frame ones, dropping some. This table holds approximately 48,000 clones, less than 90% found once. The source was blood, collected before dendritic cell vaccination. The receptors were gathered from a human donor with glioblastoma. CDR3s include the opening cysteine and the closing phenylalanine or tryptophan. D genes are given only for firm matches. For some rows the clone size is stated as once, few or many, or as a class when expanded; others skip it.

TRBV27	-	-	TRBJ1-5	CASSPLRGYSNQPQHF	TGTGCCAGCAGTCCACTTAGGGGGTATAGCAATCAGCCCCAGCATTTT
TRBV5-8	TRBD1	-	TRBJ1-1	CASSPGTGGVWNTEAFF	TGTGCCAGCAGCCCCGGGACAGGGGGAGTATGGAACACTGAAGCTTTCTTT
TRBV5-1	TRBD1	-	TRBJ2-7	CASSAAQGAREQYF	TGCGCCAGCAGCGCCGCTCAGGGGGCGCGGGAGCAGTACTTC
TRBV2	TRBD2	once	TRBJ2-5	CASTHSGRHQETQYF	TGTGCCAGCACGCATAGCGGGAGGCACCAAGAGACCCAGTACTTC
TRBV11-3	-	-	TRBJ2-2	CASSASSADTGELFF	TGTGCCAGCAGCGCCTCCTCGGCGGACACCGGGGAGCTGTTTTTT
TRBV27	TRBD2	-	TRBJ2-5	CASNKGTSGFETQYF	TGTGCCAGCAACAAAGGGACTAGCGGTTTCGAGACCCAGTACTTC
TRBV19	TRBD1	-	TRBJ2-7	CASSVTGTGFYEQYF	TGTGCCAGTAGTGTTACCGGGACAGGCTTCTACGAGCAGTACTTC
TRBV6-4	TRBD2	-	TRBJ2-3	CASSDSVGTSGSSDTQYF	TGTGCCAGCAGTGACTCGGTAGGGACTAGCGGGAGCTCAGATACGCAGTATTTT
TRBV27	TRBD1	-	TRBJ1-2	CASRGQGWNGYTF	TGTGCCAGCAGAGGACAGGGGTGGAATGGCTACACCTTC
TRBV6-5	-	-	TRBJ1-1	CASRVPGLNTEAFF	TGTGCCAGCAGGGTGCCGGGTTTGAACACTGAAGCTTTCTTT
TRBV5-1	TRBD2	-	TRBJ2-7	CASSFLAGGGYEQYF	TGCGCCAGCAGCTTCTTAGCGGGAGGGGGCTACGAGCAGTACTTC
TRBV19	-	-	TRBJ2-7	CASSMLVGEQYF	TGTGCCAGTAGTATGCTAGTTGGCGAGCAGTACTTC
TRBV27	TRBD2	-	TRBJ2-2	CASSFRKREGNTGELFF	TGTGCCAGCAGTTTCCGTAAGCGGGAGGGGAACACCGGGGAGCTGTTTTTT
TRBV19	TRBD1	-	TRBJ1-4	CASSIPRQGVRRSEKLFF	TGTGCCAGTAGTATACCACGACAGGGGGTGCGCAGGAGTGAAAAACTGTTTTTT
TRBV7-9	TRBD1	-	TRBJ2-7	CASSNTGQFFTSEYF	TGTGCCAGCAGCAATACGGGACAGTTTTTTACGAGCGAGTACTTC
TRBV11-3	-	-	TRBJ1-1	CASSLEARTEAFF	TGTGCCAGCAGCTTAGAGGCGCGGACTGAAGCTTTCTTT
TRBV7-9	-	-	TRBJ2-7	CASSFQGADLYEQYF	TGTGCCAGCAGCTTCCAGGGTGCCGATCTCTACGAGCAGTACTTC
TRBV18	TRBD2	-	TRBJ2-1	CASSPMRTSGGQSYNEQFF	TGTGCCAGCTCACCTATGAGGACTAGCGGGGGGCAATCCTACAATGAGCAGTTCTTC
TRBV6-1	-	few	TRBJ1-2	CASTNPGLLGGYTF	TGTGCCAGCACAAACCCGGGACTTCTTGGTGGCTACACCTTC
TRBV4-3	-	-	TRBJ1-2	CASSQDSGTNYGYTF	TGCGCCAGCAGCCAAGATTCAGGCACCAACTATGGCTACACCTTC
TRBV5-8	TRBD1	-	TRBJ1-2	CASSQDLDRGLYGYTF	TGTGCCAGCAGTCAAGATTTGGACAGGGGACTTTATGGCTACACCTTC
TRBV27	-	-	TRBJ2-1	CASSLHSEQFF	TGTGCCAGCAGTTTACACAGTGAGCAGTTCTTC
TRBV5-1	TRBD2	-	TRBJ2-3	CASSLGLAREGDTQYF	TGCGCCAGCAGTCTGGGACTAGCGAGGGAGGGGGATACGCAGTATTTT